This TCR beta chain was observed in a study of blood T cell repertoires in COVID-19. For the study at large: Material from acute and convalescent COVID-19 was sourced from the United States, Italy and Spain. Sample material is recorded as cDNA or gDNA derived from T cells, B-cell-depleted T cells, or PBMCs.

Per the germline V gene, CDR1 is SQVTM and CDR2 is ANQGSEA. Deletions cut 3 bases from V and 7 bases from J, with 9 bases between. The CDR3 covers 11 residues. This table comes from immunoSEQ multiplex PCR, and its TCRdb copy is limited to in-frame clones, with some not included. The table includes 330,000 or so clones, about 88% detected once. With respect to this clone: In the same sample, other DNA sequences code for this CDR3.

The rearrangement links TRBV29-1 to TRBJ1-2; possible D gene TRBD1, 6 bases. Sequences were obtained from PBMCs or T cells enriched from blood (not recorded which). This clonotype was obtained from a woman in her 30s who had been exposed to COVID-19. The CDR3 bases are TGCAGCGTTGAGCAGGGGAGTGGCTACACCTTC. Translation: CSVEQGSGYTF.